This TCR beta chain was found in a study of blood T cell repertoires in COVID-19. Produced via immunoSEQ multiplex PCR; TCRdb's table is partial and in-frame only. This sample has 250,000 to 400,000 clones; roughly 90% occur once, and the top ten carry less than 3.5%. This clone was detected once. The sequence came from a woman aged 30 to 39 with COVID-19, enrolled during active disease. The sequenced sample consisted of peripheral blood.

CDR3 region: CASSTPDRENQPQHF. CDR3 nucleotides: TGTGCCAGCAGCACGCCGGACAGGGAGAATCAGCCCCAGCATTTT. The J gene is TRBJ1-5, the V gene TRBV7-8; 8 bases agree with TRBD1. Losses at the gene ends were 5 bases for V and 4 bases for J; bases not matched to a gene: 7. The CDR3 spans 15 residues. Per the germline V gene, CDR1 is SGHVS and CDR2 is FQNEAQ.